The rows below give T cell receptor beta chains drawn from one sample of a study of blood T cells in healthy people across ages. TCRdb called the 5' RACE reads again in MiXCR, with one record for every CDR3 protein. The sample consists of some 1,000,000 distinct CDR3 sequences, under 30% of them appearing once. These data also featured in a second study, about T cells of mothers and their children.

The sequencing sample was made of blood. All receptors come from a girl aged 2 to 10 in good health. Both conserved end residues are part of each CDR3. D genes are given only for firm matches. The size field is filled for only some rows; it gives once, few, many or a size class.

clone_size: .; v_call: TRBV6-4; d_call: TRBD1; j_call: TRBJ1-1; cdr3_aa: CASRTGGERTEAFF; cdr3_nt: TGTGCCAGCCGGACAGGGGGCGAAAGAACTGAAGCTTTCTTT
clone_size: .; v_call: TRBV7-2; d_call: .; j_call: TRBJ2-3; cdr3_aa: CASSPRQSGTDTQYF; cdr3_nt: TGTGCCAGCAGCCCGCGTCAAAGCGGCACAGATACGCAGTATTTT
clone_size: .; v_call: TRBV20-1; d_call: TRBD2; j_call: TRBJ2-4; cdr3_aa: CSARPTSGLAKNIQYF; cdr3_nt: TGCAGTGCTAGACCCACTAGCGGCCTAGCCAAAAACATTCAGTACTTC
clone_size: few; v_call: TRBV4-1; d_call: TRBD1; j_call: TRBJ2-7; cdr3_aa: CASSQDRGQGTYEQYF; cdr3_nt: TGCGCCAGCAGCCAAGATCGGGGACAGGGGACCTACGAGCAGTACTTC
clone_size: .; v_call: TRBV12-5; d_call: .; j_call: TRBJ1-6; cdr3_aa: CASVFSYNSPLHF; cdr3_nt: TGTGCTAGTGTTTTCTCTTATAATTCACCCCTCCACTTT
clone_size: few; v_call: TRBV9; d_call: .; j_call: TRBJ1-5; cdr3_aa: CASSVDAVPNQPQHF; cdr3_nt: TGTGCCAGCAGCGTAGATGCAGTGCCCAATCAGCCCCAGCATTTT
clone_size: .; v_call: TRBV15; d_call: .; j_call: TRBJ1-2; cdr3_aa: CATSRDRGADYGYTF; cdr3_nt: TGTGCCACCAGCAGAGATCGAGGGGCGGACTATGGCTACACCTTC
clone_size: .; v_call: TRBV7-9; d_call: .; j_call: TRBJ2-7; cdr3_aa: CASTWALVEGEQYF; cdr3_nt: TGTGCCAGCACCTGGGCCCTGGTTGAGGGCGAGCAGTACTTC
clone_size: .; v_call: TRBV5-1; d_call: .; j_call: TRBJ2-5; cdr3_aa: CASSLAQGEVQETQYF; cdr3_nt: TGCGCCAGCAGCTTGGCGCAGGGGGAGGTCCAAGAGACCCAGTACTTC
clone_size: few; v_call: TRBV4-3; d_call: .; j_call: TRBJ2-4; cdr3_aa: CASSQDQVDNIQYF; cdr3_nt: TGCGCCAGCAGCCAAGATCAGGTCGATAACATTCAGTACTTC
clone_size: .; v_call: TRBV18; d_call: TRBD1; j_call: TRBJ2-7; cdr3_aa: CASSSELSGTTPGGYF; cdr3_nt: TGTGCCAGCTCGTCCGAGCTAAGCGGTACGACACCAGGGGGATACTTC
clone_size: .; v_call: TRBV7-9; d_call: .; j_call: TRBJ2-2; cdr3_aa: CASSHRDSNTGELFF; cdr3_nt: TGTGCCAGCAGCCACCGGGACTCTAACACCGGGGAGCTGTTTTTT
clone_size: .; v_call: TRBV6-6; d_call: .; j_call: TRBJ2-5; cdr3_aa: CASRIGSQETQYF; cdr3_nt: TGTGCCAGCAGGATAGGATCTCAAGAGACCCAGTACTTC
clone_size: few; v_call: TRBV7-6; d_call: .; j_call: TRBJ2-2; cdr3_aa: CASSLITLDSANTGELFF; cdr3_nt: TGTGCCAGCAGCTTAATCACCCTCGACAGTGCTAACACCGGGGAGCTGTTTTTT
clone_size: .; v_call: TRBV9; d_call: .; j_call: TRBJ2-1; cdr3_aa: CASSDPFRGGGNEQFF; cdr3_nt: TGTGCCAGCAGCGACCCCTTTCGAGGGGGAGGCAATGAGCAGTTCTTC
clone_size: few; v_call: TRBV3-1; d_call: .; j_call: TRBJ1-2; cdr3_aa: CASSRDLTTNYGYTF; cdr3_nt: TGTGCCAGCAGCCGGGACTTAACGACTAACTATGGCTACACCTTC
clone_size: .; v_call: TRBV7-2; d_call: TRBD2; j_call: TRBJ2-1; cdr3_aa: CASSSTSGGPGEQFF; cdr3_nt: TGTGCCAGCAGCTCGACTAGCGGGGGGCCGGGTGAACAGTTCTTC
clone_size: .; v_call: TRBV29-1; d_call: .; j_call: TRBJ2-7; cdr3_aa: CSVELKNGRMDEQYF; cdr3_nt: TGCAGCGTTGAATTGAAGAACGGGCGAATGGACGAGCAGTACTTC
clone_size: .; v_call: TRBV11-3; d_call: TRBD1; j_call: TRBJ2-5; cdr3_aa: CASSPRRRDRTEETQYF; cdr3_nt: TGTGCCAGCAGCCCCCGCCGCCGGGACAGGACCGAGGAGACCCAGTACTTC
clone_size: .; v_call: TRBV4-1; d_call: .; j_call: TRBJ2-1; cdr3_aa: CASSQESLGTVSYNEQFF; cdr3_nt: TGCGCCAGCAGCCAAGAGTCCCTGGGCACAGTCTCCTACAATGAGCAGTTCTTC
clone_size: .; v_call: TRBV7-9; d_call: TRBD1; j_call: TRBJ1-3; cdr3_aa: CASSTTPGQGENTIYF; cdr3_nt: TGTGCCAGCAGCACTACTCCCGGACAGGGTGAGAACACCATATATTTT
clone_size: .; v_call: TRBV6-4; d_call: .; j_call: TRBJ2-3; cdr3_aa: CASSDAARDTQYF; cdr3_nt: TGTGCCAGCAGTGACGCGGCGCGGGATACGCAGTATTTT
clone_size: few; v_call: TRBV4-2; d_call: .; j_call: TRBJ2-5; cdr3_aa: CASSQAGDQETQYF; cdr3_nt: TGTGCCAGCAGCCAAGCGGGGGACCAAGAGACCCAGTACTTC
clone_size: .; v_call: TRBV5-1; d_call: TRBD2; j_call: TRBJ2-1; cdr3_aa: CASSPQGLAGAHNEQFF; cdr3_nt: TGCGCCAGCAGCCCACAGGGACTAGCGGGAGCCCACAATGAGCAGTTCTTC
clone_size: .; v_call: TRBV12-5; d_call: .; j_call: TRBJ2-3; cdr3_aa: CASAPGVGAGDTQYF; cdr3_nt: TGTGCTAGTGCTCCCGGTGTAGGGGCGGGAGATACGCAGTATTTT
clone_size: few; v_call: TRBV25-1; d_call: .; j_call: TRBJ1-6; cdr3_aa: CASSEGQGNSPLHF; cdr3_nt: TGTGCCAGCAGTGAAGGCCAGGGAAATTCACCCCTCCACTTT
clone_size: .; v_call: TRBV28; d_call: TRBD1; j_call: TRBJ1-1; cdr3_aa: CATIQQGVVAFF; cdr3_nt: TGTGCCACCATACAACAGGGGGTGGTTGCTTTCTTT
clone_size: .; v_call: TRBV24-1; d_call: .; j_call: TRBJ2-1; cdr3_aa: CATSDYSLNEQFF; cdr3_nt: TGTGCCACCAGTGATTATTCCCTTAATGAGCAGTTCTTC
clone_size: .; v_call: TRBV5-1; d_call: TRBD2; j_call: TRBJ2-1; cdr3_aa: CASQRGSNEQFF; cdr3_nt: TGCGCCAGCCAGCGGGGATCCAATGAGCAGTTCTTC
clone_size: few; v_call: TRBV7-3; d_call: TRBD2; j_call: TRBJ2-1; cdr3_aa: CASSPSGLRNEQFF; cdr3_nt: TGTGCCAGCAGCCCTAGCGGTTTGCGGAATGAGCAGTTCTTC
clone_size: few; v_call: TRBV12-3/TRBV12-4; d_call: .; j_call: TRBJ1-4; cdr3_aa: CASSLKSDELFF; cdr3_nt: TGTGCCAGCAGTTTAAAGTCGGACGAACTGTTTTTT
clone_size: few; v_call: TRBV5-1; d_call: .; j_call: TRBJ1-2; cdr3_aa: CASSGAANYGYTF; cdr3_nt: TGCGCCAGCTCAGGAGCTGCTAACTATGGCTACACCTTC
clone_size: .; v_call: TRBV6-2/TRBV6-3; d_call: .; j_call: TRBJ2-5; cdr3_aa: CASSYNRRTQETQYF; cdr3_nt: TGTGCCAGCAGTTACAACAGGAGGACGCAAGAGACCCAGTACTTC
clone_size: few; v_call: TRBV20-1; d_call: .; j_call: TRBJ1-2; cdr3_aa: CSARDGWNYGYTF; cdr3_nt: TGCAGTGCTAGAGATGGGTGGAACTATGGCTACACCTTC
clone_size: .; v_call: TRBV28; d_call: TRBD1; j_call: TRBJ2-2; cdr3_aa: CASSLRDRGTGELFF; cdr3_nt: TGTGCCAGCAGTTTAAGGGACAGGGGGACCGGGGAGCTGTTTTTT
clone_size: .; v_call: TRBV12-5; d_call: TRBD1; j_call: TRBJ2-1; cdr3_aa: CASGLPTGANNEQFF; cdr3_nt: TGTGCTAGTGGTTTACCGACAGGGGCCAACAATGAGCAGTTCTTC
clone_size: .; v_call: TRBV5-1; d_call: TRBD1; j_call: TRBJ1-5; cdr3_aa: CASSLYPDRGQEPQHF; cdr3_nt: TGCGCCAGCAGCTTGTATCCGGACAGGGGGCAAGAGCCCCAGCATTTT